This TCR beta chain originates from a study of T-cell reconstitution after alpha-beta-depleted transplantation in children. This clonotype was counted a few times. Its antigen remains unidentified. General study findings and limits: The main origin of T-cell counts and diversity one year after transplant was newly produced T cells.

Germline CDR1 reads LGHNA; CDR2 reads YNFKEQ. V lost 0 bases and J 4 bases, leaving 18 bases between the germline ends. The CDR3 is 17 residues long. The TCRbeta library incorporated unique molecular identifiers. In TCRdb, the PCR reads were re-called with MiXCR into one record per CDR3 protein. The data hold approximately 250,000 distinct CDR3 sequences, with around 25% observed a single time. This chain connects TRBV4-2 to TRBJ2-5; maybe TRBD2 (6 bases). The clonotype originates from a girl aged 2-10 years with Fanconi anemia, due to receive a stem cell transplant. The sequencing used PBMCs, collected before TCRalphabeta/CD19-depleted stem cell transplant. CDR3 amino acids: CASSQDQLAGMGETQYF. CDR3 in DNA: TGTGCCAGCAGCCAAGACCAACTAGCAGGTATGGGAGAGACCCAGTACTTC.